This is a list of T cell receptor beta chains from one sample in a study of PD-1 blockade in classical Hodgkin lymphoma. Clones were read by immunoSEQ multiplex PCR, and TCRdb kept only the in-frame ones, dropping some. This sample has 15,000 to 20,000 clones, with 84% found just once. The sample was peripheral blood mononuclear cells (PBMCs). Receptors originate from a human donor with classical Hodgkin lymphoma. CDR3s include the opening cysteine and the closing phenylalanine or tryptophan. The D gene is left open where the match is weak. Some rows mark clone size as missing; the rest say once, few, many or name a class of expanded clone.

v_gene: TRBV7-6; abundance: few; d_gene: -; j_gene: TRBJ2-2; CDR3nt: TGTGCCAGCACGTTGGGAGGGGGCACCGGGGAGCTGTTTTTT; CDR3aa: CASTLGGGTGELFF
v_gene: TRBV30; abundance: once; d_gene: -; j_gene: TRBJ2-4; CDR3nt: TGTGCCTGGGCCGATAAGGTAAGGGCCGTAGCCAAAAACATTCAGTACTTC; CDR3aa: CAWADKVRAVAKNIQYF
v_gene: TRBV18; abundance: -; d_gene: TRBD2; j_gene: TRBJ2-7; CDR3nt: TGTGCCAGCTCACCCCTGGTCCCTAGCGGGACCGACGAGCAGTACTTC; CDR3aa: CASSPLVPSGTDEQYF
v_gene: TRBV7-8; abundance: few; d_gene: TRBD1; j_gene: TRBJ1-5; CDR3nt: TGTGCCAGCAGCCCCCGGACAGGCCCGAATCAGCCCCAGCATTTT; CDR3aa: CASSPRTGPNQPQHF
v_gene: TRBV5-1; abundance: -; d_gene: -; j_gene: TRBJ2-1; CDR3nt: TGCGCCAGCAGCTTGGAGTATGAGCAGTTCTTC; CDR3aa: CASSLEYEQFF
v_gene: TRBV7-7; abundance: -; d_gene: TRBD1; j_gene: TRBJ2-1; CDR3nt: TGTGCCAGCAGCCATACAGGGGGCCATGAGCAGTTCTTC; CDR3aa: CASSHTGGHEQFF
v_gene: TRBV10-1; abundance: -; d_gene: TRBD1; j_gene: TRBJ2-7; CDR3nt: TGCGCCAGCAGTGAGCGGACAGGGGGCAAGTTGGGCGAGCAGTACTTC; CDR3aa: CASSERTGGKLGEQYF
v_gene: TRBV7-2; abundance: -; d_gene: -; j_gene: TRBJ2-7; CDR3nt: TGTGCCAGCAGCTTAGTATTGGGACATTCCTACGAGCAGTACTTC; CDR3aa: CASSLVLGHSYEQYF
v_gene: TRBV5-1; abundance: -; d_gene: -; j_gene: TRBJ2-7; CDR3nt: TGCGCCAGCGCGCGCGGGCAGGGCACCTACGAGCAGTACTTC; CDR3aa: CASARGQGTYEQYF
v_gene: TRBV27; abundance: once; d_gene: -; j_gene: TRBJ2-7; CDR3nt: TGTGCCAGCAGGCGCCGGAGGTTCCTCTCCTACGAGCAGTACTTC; CDR3aa: CASRRRRFLSYEQYF
v_gene: TRBV5-6; abundance: -; d_gene: -; j_gene: TRBJ1-5; CDR3nt: TGTGCCAGCAGCTACTCATGGGGGGGTTTTCCCCAGCATTTT; CDR3aa: CASSYSWGGFPQHF
v_gene: TRBV28; abundance: -; d_gene: -; j_gene: TRBJ1-5; CDR3nt: TGTGCCACCCTCTCCCCCAAGGGCAATCAGCCCCAGCATTTT; CDR3aa: CATLSPKGNQPQHF
v_gene: TRBV25-1; abundance: -; d_gene: TRBD2; j_gene: TRBJ2-1; CDR3nt: TGTGCCAGCACCGTAGCGGGAAGCTCCTACAATGAGCAGTTCTTC; CDR3aa: CASTVAGSSYNEQFF
v_gene: TRBV2; abundance: -; d_gene: -; j_gene: TRBJ2-7; CDR3nt: TGTGCCAGCAGTGAAGGCAGCTCGCCAAACGAGCAGTACTTC; CDR3aa: CASSEGSSPNEQYF
v_gene: TRBV5-1; abundance: -; d_gene: -; j_gene: TRBJ2-7; CDR3nt: TGCGCCAGCCGCTGGACCCAGGCGACCTACGAGCAGTACTTC; CDR3aa: CASRWTQATYEQYF
v_gene: TRBV5-1; abundance: -; d_gene: -; j_gene: TRBJ2-2; CDR3nt: TGCGCCAGCGAGCGGACCAACGCGAACACCGGGGAGCTGTTTTTT; CDR3aa: CASERTNANTGELFF
v_gene: TRBV4-1; abundance: -; d_gene: -; j_gene: TRBJ2-3; CDR3nt: TGCGCCAGCAGCCCACAAAGGATCACAGATACGCAGTATTTT; CDR3aa: CASSPQRITDTQYF
v_gene: TRBV7-2; abundance: -; d_gene: -; j_gene: TRBJ2-7; CDR3nt: TGTGCCAGCAGCCTGACAGTAACCTACGAGCAGTACTTC; CDR3aa: CASSLTVTYEQYF
v_gene: TRBV25-1; abundance: -; d_gene: -; j_gene: TRBJ2-7; CDR3nt: TGTGCCAGCAGCCCAGCGGGTTCCCACGAGCAGTACTTC; CDR3aa: CASSPAGSHEQYF
v_gene: TRBV19; abundance: -; d_gene: TRBD1; j_gene: TRBJ1-4; CDR3nt: TGTGCCAGCAGGGGGCTAGATGAAAAACTGTTTTTT; CDR3aa: CASRGLDEKLFF
v_gene: TRBV5-4; abundance: -; d_gene: -; j_gene: TRBJ2-2; CDR3nt: TGTGCCAGCAGCTTGGCGCAGCAAGGGAGGAACACCGGGGAGCTGTTTTTT; CDR3aa: CASSLAQQGRNTGELFF
v_gene: TRBV27; abundance: once; d_gene: TRBD2; j_gene: TRBJ2-3; CDR3nt: TGTGCCAGCAGTTTACGGGGACTAGCGGTTGCAGATACGCAGTATTTT; CDR3aa: CASSLRGLAVADTQYF
v_gene: TRBV6-5; abundance: -; d_gene: -; j_gene: TRBJ2-7; CDR3nt: TGTGCCAGCAAACCGAGCGACAGGTTCTTCTACGAGCAGTACTTC; CDR3aa: CASKPSDRFFYEQYF
v_gene: TRBV9; abundance: -; d_gene: TRBD2; j_gene: TRBJ2-7; CDR3nt: TGTGCCAGCAGCGCCGGACTAGCGGGCTCCTACGAGCAGTACTTC; CDR3aa: CASSAGLAGSYEQYF
v_gene: TRBV6-9; abundance: -; d_gene: -; j_gene: TRBJ1-5; CDR3nt: TGTGCCAGCAGCATTCCACAGGGAAATCAGCCCCAGCATTTT; CDR3aa: CASSIPQGNQPQHF
v_gene: TRBV6-5; abundance: -; d_gene: TRBD2; j_gene: TRBJ2-1; CDR3nt: TGTGCCACCCAGCGGGGCCGGTACAATGAGCAGTTCTTC; CDR3aa: CATQRGRYNEQFF
v_gene: TRBV7-8; abundance: medium-sized; d_gene: TRBD2; j_gene: TRBJ2-5; CDR3nt: TGTGCCAGCAGCTTCCCGACTAGCTCCATTCGGGAGACCCAGTACTTC; CDR3aa: CASSFPTSSIRETQYF
v_gene: TRBV27; abundance: once; d_gene: -; j_gene: TRBJ1-4; CDR3nt: TGTGCCAGCAGTTTAATAAATGAAAAACTGTTTTTT; CDR3aa: CASSLINEKLFF
v_gene: TRBV11-3; abundance: -; d_gene: -; j_gene: TRBJ2-7; CDR3nt: TGTGCCAGCAGCTACCTGACAGGCTACGAGCAGTACTTC; CDR3aa: CASSYLTGYEQYF
v_gene: TRBV5-1; abundance: once; d_gene: -; j_gene: TRBJ2-3; CDR3nt: TGCGCCAGCAGCTTGGATGATACGCAGTATTTT; CDR3aa: CASSLDDTQYF
v_gene: TRBV28; abundance: few; d_gene: -; j_gene: TRBJ2-6; CDR3nt: TGTGCCAGCAGTTTTGGGGGGGCAGCCGGGGCCAACGTCCTGACTTTC; CDR3aa: CASSFGGAAGANVLTF
v_gene: TRBV2; abundance: -; d_gene: -; j_gene: TRBJ2-6; CDR3nt: TGTGCCAGCATGCCTCTTGGGGCGGCTGGGGCCAACGTCCTGACTTTC; CDR3aa: CASMPLGAAGANVLTF
v_gene: TRBV19; abundance: -; d_gene: TRBD1; j_gene: TRBJ2-7; CDR3nt: TGTGCCAGTAGTAAAGTGTGGGACAGCTCCTACGAGCAGTACTTC; CDR3aa: CASSKVWDSSYEQYF
v_gene: TRBV6-1; abundance: -; d_gene: -; j_gene: TRBJ2-7; CDR3nt: TGTGCCAGCAGTGCGCCTGGCCGCGCCTACGAGCAGTACTTC; CDR3aa: CASSAPGRAYEQYF
v_gene: TRBV7-2; abundance: few; d_gene: TRBD1; j_gene: TRBJ2-1; CDR3nt: TGTGCCAGCAGCTCCCAGGGGGAGAGTTTGAATGAGCAGTTCTTC; CDR3aa: CASSSQGESLNEQFF
v_gene: TRBV5-4; abundance: -; d_gene: -; j_gene: TRBJ1-1; CDR3nt: TGTGCCAGCAGCCAAGGACAGACGAACACTGAAGCTTTCTTT; CDR3aa: CASSQGQTNTEAFF
v_gene: TRBV7-9; abundance: -; d_gene: -; j_gene: TRBJ2-1; CDR3nt: TGTGCCAGCAGCGGGGTAGGGAATGAGCAGTTCTTC; CDR3aa: CASSGVGNEQFF
v_gene: TRBV7-6; abundance: -; d_gene: -; j_gene: TRBJ2-1; CDR3nt: TGTGCCAGCAGCTTAGTCGGGAATGAGCAGTTCTTC; CDR3aa: CASSLVGNEQFF
v_gene: TRBV9; abundance: -; d_gene: TRBD1; j_gene: TRBJ1-5; CDR3nt: TGTGCCAGCAGCCCCGGACAGGGAGGCAATCAGCCCCAGCATTTT; CDR3aa: CASSPGQGGNQPQHF
v_gene: TRBV6-5; abundance: -; d_gene: -; j_gene: TRBJ2-3; CDR3nt: TGTGCCAGCAGTCCCCCGGGCACAGATACGCAGTATTTT; CDR3aa: CASSPPGTDTQYF
v_gene: TRBV6-1; abundance: few; d_gene: TRBD2; j_gene: TRBJ2-7; CDR3nt: TGTGCCAGCAGTGGGACTAGCGGGAGCTCCTACGAGCAGTACTTC; CDR3aa: CASSGTSGSSYEQYF
v_gene: TRBV28; abundance: once; d_gene: TRBD2; j_gene: TRBJ2-5; CDR3nt: TGTGCCAGCACTGAACCTCTTGGGACTAGCGGGGCAGAGACCCAGTACTTC; CDR3aa: CASTEPLGTSGAETQYF
v_gene: TRBV6-1; abundance: -; d_gene: TRBD1; j_gene: TRBJ2-7; CDR3nt: TGTGCCAGCAGTCGTGCCAGGGGGTACGAGCAGTACTTC; CDR3aa: CASSRARGYEQYF
v_gene: TRBV11-2; abundance: -; d_gene: TRBD2; j_gene: TRBJ2-1; CDR3nt: TGTGCCAGCAGCTTCCAAACAAACCGACTAACGGGAGGGGGTAATGAGCAGTTCTTC; CDR3aa: CASSFQTNRLTGGGNEQFF
v_gene: TRBV7-9; abundance: -; d_gene: TRBD1; j_gene: TRBJ1-5; CDR3nt: TGTGCCAGCAGCTCGACAGGGAACGGTCAGCCCCAGCATTTT; CDR3aa: CASSSTGNGQPQHF
v_gene: TRBV29-1; abundance: -; d_gene: -; j_gene: TRBJ2-3; CDR3nt: TGCAGCGTTGGCCTGGAGGCGGTAAGGCCATATACGCAGTATTTT; CDR3aa: CSVGLEAVRPYTQYF
v_gene: TRBV10-3; abundance: -; d_gene: -; j_gene: TRBJ2-2; CDR3nt: TGTGCCATCAGTGCAGGAGGGAACACCGGGGAGCTGTTTTTT; CDR3aa: CAISAGGNTGELFF
v_gene: TRBV7-6; abundance: -; d_gene: -; j_gene: TRBJ2-3; CDR3nt: TGTGCCAGCACCTGGGGGCCTAGCACAGATACGCAGTATTTT; CDR3aa: CASTWGPSTDTQYF
v_gene: TRBV5-1; abundance: -; d_gene: TRBD2; j_gene: TRBJ2-3; CDR3nt: TGCGCCAGCAGCTCGGGCGGGACTAGCGGAGATACGCAGTATTTT; CDR3aa: CASSSGGTSGDTQYF
v_gene: TRBV28; abundance: -; d_gene: TRBD2; j_gene: TRBJ2-5; CDR3nt: TGTGCCAGCAGTATAACTAGCGGGAGATTGCGGGAGACCCAGTACTTC; CDR3aa: CASSITSGRLRETQYF
v_gene: TRBV7-9; abundance: -; d_gene: -; j_gene: TRBJ2-3; CDR3nt: TGTGCCAGCAGCGGACAGAGCACAGATACGCAGTATTTT; CDR3aa: CASSGQSTDTQYF
v_gene: TRBV7-3; abundance: -; d_gene: -; j_gene: TRBJ2-2; CDR3nt: TGTGCCAGCAGCTTAGGCACTAACACCGGGGAGCTGTTTTTT; CDR3aa: CASSLGTNTGELFF
v_gene: TRBV11-2; abundance: -; d_gene: -; j_gene: TRBJ1-4; CDR3nt: TGTGCCAGCAGCTTGGTGGAGGTGTACACTAATGAAAAACTGTTTTTT; CDR3aa: CASSLVEVYTNEKLFF
v_gene: TRBV27; abundance: -; d_gene: -; j_gene: TRBJ2-1; CDR3nt: TGTGCCAGCAGTTTGGGGGTTCAGCACTACAATGAGCAGTTCTTC; CDR3aa: CASSLGVQHYNEQFF
v_gene: TRBV7-9; abundance: few; d_gene: TRBD1; j_gene: TRBJ2-1; CDR3nt: TGTGCCAGCAGCTTAGGACAGGGGAGAGATGAGCAGTTCTTC; CDR3aa: CASSLGQGRDEQFF
v_gene: TRBV2; abundance: once; d_gene: -; j_gene: TRBJ2-1; CDR3nt: TGTGCCAGCAGTGAAATGGCGCTAGGTAGCAATGAGCAGTTCTTC; CDR3aa: CASSEMALGSNEQFF
v_gene: TRBV7-9; abundance: -; d_gene: -; j_gene: TRBJ2-5; CDR3nt: TGTGCCAGCAGCTTAGTGGGGATACAACAAGAGACCCAGTACTTC; CDR3aa: CASSLVGIQQETQYF
v_gene: TRBV19; abundance: -; d_gene: -; j_gene: TRBJ1-1; CDR3nt: TGTGCCAGTAGTATCCCCAGTGTTGCAAACACTGAAGCTTTCTTT; CDR3aa: CASSIPSVANTEAFF
v_gene: TRBV2; abundance: once; d_gene: -; j_gene: TRBJ1-6; CDR3nt: TGTGCCAGCATGGGGGAGGCTTCACCCCTCCACTTT; CDR3aa: CASMGEASPLHF
v_gene: TRBV6-5; abundance: -; d_gene: TRBD1; j_gene: TRBJ2-1; CDR3nt: TGTGCCAGCAGTTACCCGGGACAGGGGAGTAGGGAGCAGTTCTTC; CDR3aa: CASSYPGQGSREQFF